A few counts support the clone carrying this T cell receptor beta chain. This sample is part of a study of blood T cell repertoires in COVID-19. TCRdb's table, derived via immunoSEQ multiplex PCR, lists solely in-frame clones and lacks some. The table records about 250,000 clones, 80% to 90% of them present only once. Germline loops: CDR1 SNHLY, CDR2 FYNNEI. V was shortened by 4 bases and J by 2 bases, with 8 bases between the two germline ends. There are 13 residues in the CDR3. The receptor's source is a woman aged 70-85 years with acute or convalescent COVID-19. The material sequenced was peripheral blood. The rearrangement links TRBV2 to TRBJ1-2, with D hard to call. The CDR3 loop reads CASSAGLNYGYTF. CDR3 in DNA: TGTGCCAGCAGTGCGGGTCTCAACTATGGCTACACCTTC.